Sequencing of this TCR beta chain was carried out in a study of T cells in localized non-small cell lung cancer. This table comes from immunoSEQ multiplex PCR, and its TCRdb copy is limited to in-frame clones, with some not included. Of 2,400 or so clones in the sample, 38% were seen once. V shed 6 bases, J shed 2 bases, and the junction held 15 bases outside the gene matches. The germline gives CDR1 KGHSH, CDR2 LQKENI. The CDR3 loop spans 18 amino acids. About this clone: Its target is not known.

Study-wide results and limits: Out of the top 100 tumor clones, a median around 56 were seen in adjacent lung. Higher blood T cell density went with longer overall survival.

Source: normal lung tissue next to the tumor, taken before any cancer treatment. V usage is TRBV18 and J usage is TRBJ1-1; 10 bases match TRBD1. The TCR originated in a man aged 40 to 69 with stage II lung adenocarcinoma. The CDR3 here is CASSRTYGTGVSNTEAFF. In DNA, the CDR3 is TGTGCCAGCTCTCGTACGTACGGGACAGGGGTCAGCAACACTGAAGCTTTCTTT.